Listed below are T cell receptor beta chains from one sample, sequenced in a study of blood T cell repertoires in COVID-19. Assay used: immunoSEQ multiplex PCR; TCRdb lists only in-frame clones, some missing. The data hold about 240,000 clones, with approximately 83% observed a single time. Sequenced: PBMCs or T cells enriched from blood (not recorded which). The receptors stem from a middle-aged woman with acute COVID-19. CDR3s include the opening cysteine and the closing phenylalanine or tryptophan. D genes are given only for firm matches. The size entry is marked missing in some rows and otherwise reads once, few, many or a size class.

clone_size,cdr3_length,v_call,d_call,j_call,cdr3_nt,cdr3_aa
once,14,TRBV5-1,NA,TRBJ2-5,TGCGCCAGCAGCTTGACAGGGAATGAAGAGACCCAGTACTTC,CASSLTGNEETQYF
NA,13,TRBV29-1,TRBD1,TRBJ1-2,TGCAGCGTTGTGAGGACAGGGGGCTATGGCTACACCTTC,CSVVRTGGYGYTF
NA,13,TRBV30,NA,TRBJ1-1,TGTGCCTTGGCGTGGGAGCTGAACACTGAAGCTTTCTTT,CALAWELNTEAFF
NA,13,TRBV5-4,NA,TRBJ1-2,TGTGCCAGCAGCCGGATGACAGTGTATGGCTACACCTTC,CASSRMTVYGYTF
NA,14,TRBV5-1,NA,TRBJ2-7,TGCGCCAGCAGCTTGGCCGATTCAGCCTACGAGCAGTACTTC,CASSLADSAYEQYF
NA,15,TRBV11-2,NA,TRBJ1-4,TGTGCCAGCAGCGGACTAAGGGGAAGGCGTGAAAAACTGTTTTTT,CASSGLRGRREKLFF
NA,14,TRBV9,TRBD1,TRBJ1-4,TGTGCCAGCAGCTCCCGGGACAGTCATGAAAAACTGTTTTTT,CASSSRDSHEKLFF
NA,14,TRBV19,NA,TRBJ1-2,TGTGCCAGTAGGGGGACATATGGGAGTTATGGCTACACCTTC,CASRGTYGSYGYTF
NA,15,TRBV30,NA,TRBJ2-5,TGTGCCTGGAGTGTCTTGGGGCAGGGCGGAGAGACCCAGTACTTC,CAWSVLGQGGETQYF
NA,14,TRBV10-3,NA,TRBJ1-2,TGTGCCATCAGTGAGCAGAGCCAGGGTTATGGCTACACCTTC,CAISEQSQGYGYTF
NA,16,TRBV15,TRBD1,TRBJ2-1,TGTGCCACCAGCAGAGATTTGCAGGGGGACTACAATGAGCAGTTCTTC,CATSRDLQGDYNEQFF